This TCR beta chain was sequenced for a study of T cell responses to AZD1222 COVID-19 vaccine. To note about this clone: Its antigen remains unidentified.

General study results and limits: The span of vaccine-associated CD4 TCRs extended across spike, with dominance at 160-218 and 743-854. Clonal diversity was possibly underestimated, and white British individuals and females predominated among donors. Without day 14 samples, only post-peak T cell repertoires were studied. Increases in Spike-specific TCR breadth and depth were seen after two AZD1222 doses.

The data were produced by immunoSEQ multiplex PCR, yet TCRdb's version contains in-frame clones alone and is incomplete. Of 100,000 to 150,000 clones listed, more than 70% were seen once; the top ten hold 4.2%. The receptor's source is an adult in good health. This specimen consisted of peripheral blood, obtained on day 0 of AZD1222 vaccination.

The CDR3 protein is CASSAKANYGYTF. In nucleotides, the CDR3 is TGTGCCAGCAGTGCCAAGGCTAACTATGGCTACACCTTC. The chain uses TRBV2 and TRBJ1-2; D gene unclear. This CDR3 is 13 amino acids long. V shed 4 bases and J shed 0 bases, with 6 bases lying between them. From germline, CDR1 is SNHLY and CDR2 FYNNEI. Drawing the rest from reference TRBV2 and TRBJ1-2, the complete variable domain is EPEVTQTPSHQVTQMGQEVILRCVPISNHLYFYWYRQILGQKVEFLVSFYNNEISEKSEIFDDQFSVERPDGSNFTLKIRSTKLEDSAMYFCASSAKANYGYTFGSGTRLTVV.